This TCR beta chain was profiled in a study of T cell responses to AZD1222 COVID-19 vaccine. TCRdb's table, derived via immunoSEQ multiplex PCR, lists solely in-frame clones and lacks some. The top ten clones hold 5.4% of a sample with around 130,000 clones, over 90% of them seen once. Trimming pared 5 bases from V and 2 bases from J, leaving 7 bases between. The CDR3 totals 13 residues. In germline, CDR1 is MNHEY, CDR2 SMNVEV (reference sequence). The sequenced sample was peripheral blood, obtained on day 0 of AZD1222 vaccination. This sequence joins TRBV27 and TRBJ1-5; D not resolved. This TCR came from an adult in good health. CDR3 sequence: CASSMWGNQPQHF. The CDR3 nucleotides read TGTGCCAGCAGTATGTGGGGCAATCAGCCCCAGCATTTT.